Below are 30 T cell receptor beta chains sequenced from a single sample in a study of T cell repertoires in cytomegalovirus infection (dated by TCRdb to about 2019). The run used an Illumina HiSeq 1500. TCRdb reprocessing: public reads trimmed at Q25 with fastp, clones called with MiXCR, in-frame beta chains kept. Entries that share a CDR3 protein sequence are merged under the most common genes and DNA. This sample holds some 200,000 distinct CDR3 sequences; 9.5% were observed only once. The biggest ten clones account for about 4.6% of the sample. Specimen: PBMCs. These receptors originate from a human donor in good health (CMV status not recorded). Some clones in this sample may be carry-over from other donors' samples.

The V call is TRBV28, the J call TRBJ1-1, with unresolved D. The CDR3 spans 13 residues. Germline V gene sequence: CDR1 MDHEN, CDR2 SYDVKM. V lost 5 bases and J lost 2, with 9 bases in between. The CDR3 sequence: CASSPKSNTEAFF. The DNA for the CDR3 is TGTGCCAGCAGTCCGAAGTCCAACACTGAAGCTTTCTTT.

With respect to this clonotype: This clone may be a read error of a much larger clone one base away. V usage is TRBV7-2 and J usage is TRBJ1-6; 8 bases are a match to TRBD1. V shed 2 bases, J shed 7 bases, and the junction held 4 bases outside the gene matches. The germline V gene has CDR1 SGHTA and CDR2 FQGNSA. The CDR3 spans 15 residues. The CDR3 spells CASSLKQGGNSPLHF. CDR3 in DNA: TGTGCCAGCAGCTTAAAACAGGGGGGAAATTCACCCCTCCACTTT.

The chain links TRBV6-2 or TRBV6-3 to TRBJ2-5; D ambiguous. Trimming cost V 7 bases and J 1 base, with 13 bases left between them. Germline CDR1 and CDR2: MNHEY and SVGEGT. This CDR3 contains 14 residues. CDR3 sequence (DNA): TGTGCCAGCAAGTCCGATAGAGGCCAAGAGACCCAGTACTTC. The encoded protein is CASKSDRGQETQYF.

This clonotype was seen at least ten times. This chain joins TRBV15 and TRBJ2-7, with D unresolved. This CDR3 has 12 residues. V dropped 3 bases and J dropped 2 bases, with 5 bases sitting between them. Germline V lookup: CDR1 LNHNV, CDR2 YYDKDF (reference sequence). The CDR3 loop reads CATSRGTYEQYF. The CDR3 DNA reads TGTGCCACCAGCAGGGGTACCTACGAGCAGTACTTC.

This clonotype was seen a few times. The chain uses TRBV29-1 and TRBJ2-5; TRBD1 is a possible D gene (5 bases). Germline-derived CDR1 and CDR2 are SQVTM and ANQGSEA. V lost 4 bases and J lost 3, with 21 bases in between. CDR3 length equals 16 residues. The CDR3 DNA follows: TGCAGCGTTGCCCCGTGGTTTAGGGGTGGCGAAGAGACCCAGTACTTC. It is translated as CSVAPWFRGGEETQYF.

This chain connects TRBV7-8 to TRBJ1-1; D is uncertain. This CDR3 is 14 amino acids long. Germline values: CDR1 SGHVS, CDR2 FQNEAQ. Trimming stripped 3 bases from V and 6 bases from J, with 14 bases between. The DNA of the CDR3 is TGTGCCAGCAGCTTTAAGGCCGCAGACGCTGAAGCTTTCTTT. It translates to CASSFKAADAEAFF.

This clonotype was counted between two and nine times. The chain employs TRBV12-3 or TRBV12-4 and TRBJ2-2; 12 bases line up with TRBD2. The length of the CDR3 is 18 residues. V was pared by 1 base and J by 2 bases, with 5 bases of the junction left unmatched. The CDR3 DNA reads as TGTGCCAGCAGTTTAGGACTAGCGGGGGCCCCAAACACCGGGGAGCTGTTTTTT. Its translation: CASSLGLAGAPNTGELFF.

This clonotype was seen ten or more times. V gene TRBV7-2 combines with J gene TRBJ2-3, with 7 bases that match TRBD2. CDR3 length equals 13 residues. The trim removed 8 bases at V and 2 bases at J, leaving 4 bases unmatched. Germline V CDR1 and CDR2: SGHTA, FQGNSA. The CDR3 nucleotides read TGTGCCAGCGCGCGGGGGACCACAGATACGCAGTATTTT. Translation: CASARGTTDTQYF. Supplemented by reference TRBV7-2 and TRBJ2-3, the full variable domain reads GAGVSQSPSNKVTEKGKDVELRCDPISGHTALYWYRQSLGQGLEFLIYFQGNSAPDKSGLPSDRFSAERTGGSVSTLTIQRTQQEDSAVYLCASARGTTDTQYFGPGTRLTVL.

A note on this clonotype: The junction departs from germline at one end; a sequencing error may be responsible. V and J are TRBV7-4 and TRBJ1-2, with D unresolved. The CDR3 length is 13 residues. Germline CDR1 reads SGHVT; CDR2 reads SQSDAQ. CDR3 region: CAGSLVTAYGYTF. The CDR3 DNA reads TGTGCCGGCAGCTTAGTAACCGCGTATGGCTACACCTTC.

The chain employs TRBV11-2 and TRBJ2-7, with a possible D match to TRBD2 (5 bases). Germline V gives CDR1 SGHAT, CDR2 FQNNGV. The CDR3 loop spans 12 amino acids. The V end was cut by 8 bases, the J end by 0 bases, with 8 bases between. The CDR3 loop is CASAGVSYEQYF. The CDR3 DNA reads as TGTGCCAGCGCCGGGGTCTCCTACGAGCAGTACTTC.

This clonotype was detected ten times or more. The chain is built from TRBV5-1 and TRBJ2-1; no clear D gene. The length of the CDR3 is 14 residues. Trimming took 3 bases from V and 4 from J, leaving 11 bases between them. Germline CDR1 is SGHRS and CDR2 is YFSETQ. The DNA of the CDR3 is TGCGCCAGCAGCTCCGGAACTAATTACAATGAGCAGTTCTTC. It encodes CASSSGTNYNEQFF.

The table lists this clonotype with many counts. The J gene is TRBJ1-1, the V gene TRBV7-2; D gene uncertain. V lost 5 bases to trimming and J lost 0 bases, with 10 bases between them. CDR1 is SGHTA and CDR2 is FQGNSA in the germline V gene. CDR3 length equals 14 residues. The CDR3 here is CASSHSGLNTEAFF. The CDR3 DNA is TGTGCCAGCAGCCACTCGGGCCTGAACACTGAAGCTTTCTTT.

This clonotype was counted many times. This rearrangement joins TRBV7-2 to TRBJ1-2; 10 bases line up with TRBD1. Germline lookup yields CDR1 SGHTA and CDR2 FQGNSA. The CDR3 is 14 residues long. V gave up 5 bases and J gave up 5 bases; unmatched junction bases: 5. The CDR3 loop reads CASSPGDRGYGYTF. In DNA form, the CDR3 reads TGTGCCAGCAGCCCCGGGGACAGGGGATATGGCTACACCTTC. Supplemented by reference TRBV7-2 and TRBJ1-2, the full variable domain reads GAGVSQSPSNKVTEKGKDVELRCDPISGHTALYWYRQSLGQGLEFLIYFQGNSAPDKSGLPSDRFSAERTGGSVSTLTIQRTQQEDSAVYLCASSPGDRGYGYTFGSGTRLTVV.

In this sample, this clonotype turned up many times. The chain recombines TRBV7-2 with TRBJ2-5; D gene ambiguous. Per germline, CDR1 SGHTA and CDR2 FQGNSA. This CDR3 is built from 12 residues. The ends were cut back, 3 bases at V and 0 bases at J, with 2 bases in the middle. In DNA, the CDR3 is TGTGCCAGCAGCTTGTACCAAGAGACCCAGTACTTC. It yields the protein CASSLYQETQYF.

This clonotype was detected ten times or more. The gene calls are TRBV19 and TRBJ1-1; TRBD1 agrees at 7 bases. The germline CDR1 and CDR2 sequences are LNHDA and SQIVND (reference sequence). V lost 7 bases to trimming and J lost 0 bases; unmatched junction nucleotides: 2. This CDR3 is 13 amino acids long. The CDR3 nucleotides read TGTGCCAGTATGGGACAGATGAACACTGAAGCTTTCTTT. Translation: CASMGQMNTEAFF.

This chain uses TRBV4-3 with TRBJ2-6; D is possibly TRBD2 (7 bases). Per the germline V gene, CDR1 is LGHNA and CDR2 is YSLEER. CDR3 size: 19 residues. V lost 0 bases and J lost 4, with 19 bases in between. CDR3 bases: TGCGCCAGCAGCCAAGAAGGAGGGTGGGGGGGCGCGGGGGCCAACGTCCTGACTTTC. Translation: CASSQEGGWGGAGANVLTF.

This clonotype has ten or more counts. The V call is TRBV7-2, the J call TRBJ1-1; D ambiguous. V lost 4 bases, J lost 1 base, and 7 bases lay in between. The CDR3 sequence is 13 residues long. CDR1 SGHTA and CDR2 FQGNSA come from the germline V gene. The CDR3 sequence: CASSSGWNTEAFF. The DNA of the CDR3 is TGTGCCAGCAGCTCTGGGTGGAACACTGAAGCTTTCTTT.

Only a few counts were recorded for this clonotype. This chain connects TRBV6-2 or TRBV6-3 to TRBJ2-7; 10 bases match TRBD1. Trimming cost V 5 bases and J 4 bases; bases outside gene matches: 8. This CDR3 region has 15 residues. Germline CDR1 reads MNHEY; CDR2 reads SVGEGT. The CDR3 DNA is TGTGCCAGCAGTGACTTCCCGGACAGGGGGTACGAGCAGTACTTC. Residues: CASSDFPDRGYEQYF.

This clonotype was seen many times. CDR3 amino acids: CASKDRDSNEKLFF. The DNA for the CDR3 is TGTGCCAGCAAAGACCGGGACAGCAATGAAAAACTGTTTTTT. The V and J genes are TRBV6-5 and TRBJ1-4; 7 positions match TRBD1. Germline V CDR1 and CDR2: MNHEY, SVGAGI. CDR3 length: 14 residues. V trimming: 7 bases; J trimming: 5 bases; junction bases outside the gene matches: 7.

There are many counts of this clonotype. The chain combines TRBV7-8 with TRBJ1-4; a weak D match, TRBD1 (5 bases). Germline-derived CDR1 and CDR2 are SGHVS and FQNEAQ. The CDR3 consists of 13 residues. Trimming stripped 5 bases from V and 6 bases from J, with 10 bases between. CDR3 coding DNA: TGTGCCAGCAGCCCCTCCAGGGATGAAAAACTGTTTTTT. Translated, it gives CASSPSRDEKLFF.

In this sample, this clonotype turned up many times. The CDR3 sequence: CASSPPGQDWSNQPQHF. In DNA, the CDR3 is TGTGCCAGCAGCCCTCCGGGACAGGATTGGAGCAATCAGCCCCAGCATTTT. The chain joins TRBV12-3 or TRBV12-4 to TRBJ1-5, with TRBD1 matching 8 bases. With 6 bases clipped from V and 1 base from J, the junction kept 11 bases outside the gene matches. The CDR3 totals 17 residues.

Ten or more counts support this clonotype. The chain is built from TRBV2 and TRBJ1-4; 11 bases map to TRBD1. Germline CDR1 SNHLY, CDR2 FYNNEI. The CDR3 loop spans 18 amino acids. The V and J ends lost 5 bases and 0 bases, in that order; junction bases with no gene match: 8. The CDR3 region has the DNA TGTGCCAGCAGTACGTTGGACAGGGGGCGTGCAACTAATGAAAAACTGTTTTTT. It specifies CASSTLDRGRATNEKLFF.

This clonotype was detected only a few times. This rearrangement joins TRBV20-1 to TRBJ2-6; 7 nucleotides match TRBD1. The germline CDR1 and CDR2 sequences are DFQATT and SNEGSKA (reference sequence). CDR3 length equals 19 residues. The V and J ends lost 0 bases and 2 bases, in that order; junction bases with no gene match: 13. The CDR3 sequence: CSARDQGLSGQAGANVLTF. CDR3 in DNA: TGCAGTGCTAGAGATCAGGGCCTCAGCGGACAGGCTGGGGCCAACGTCCTGACTTTC.

This clonotype was detected ten times or more. The rearrangement links TRBV6-1 to TRBJ2-7; 8 bases are shared with TRBD1. The CDR3 has 15 amino acids. V lost 8 bases, J lost 4 bases, and 13 bases stayed unmatched. CDR1 is MNHNS, CDR2 SASEGT, per germline. CDR3 DNA sequence: TGTGCCAGCGTTGGCCGCCGGGACAGGAGATACGAGCAGTACTTC. It yields the protein CASVGRRDRRYEQYF.

The genes are TRBV20-1 and TRBJ2-3, with 9 bases lining up with TRBD2. Germline assignment: CDR1 DFQATT and CDR2 SNEGSKA (reference sequence). The ends lost 0 bases at V and 4 bases at J; junction bases unmatched: 5. The CDR3 has 15 amino acids. DNA of the CDR3: TGCAGTGCTAGAGACGCGGGGGGGCAGGCAGATACGCAGTATTTT. It codes for CSARDAGGQADTQYF.

This clonotype has ten or more counts. This chain links TRBV7-2 with TRBJ2-1; TRBD1 matches 11 bases. The V and J ends lost 4 bases and 5 bases, in that order; junction bases with no gene match: 7. Per germline, CDR1 SGHTA and CDR2 FQGNSA. The CDR3 runs 16 residues. The CDR3 region has the DNA TGTGCCAGCAGCTCCTGGGACAGGGGGTTCAACAATGAGCAGTTCTTC. This encodes CASSSWDRGFNNEQFF.

This clonotype was counted ten times or more. V is TRBV28 and J is TRBJ2-7, with D possibly called TRBD1 or TRBD2 (5 bases each). V was pared by 3 bases and J by 3 bases, with 15 bases between. The length of the CDR3 is 15 residues. Germline V CDR1 and CDR2: MDHEN, SYDVKM. The CDR3 DNA sequence: TGTGCCAGCAGTTTCCCCGGGACGCAGGGCTACGAGCAGTACTTC. Translating it yields CASSFPGTQGYEQYF.

This clonotype has ten or more counts. The chain links TRBV29-1 to TRBJ2-3, with 10 bases that match TRBD2. J was trimmed by 0 bases and V by 4 bases; bases with no gene match: 1. This CDR3 is built from 14 residues. Germline CDR1 SQVTM, CDR2 ANQGSEA. CDR3 sequence reads: CSVAGLASTDTQYF. CDR3 DNA sequence: TGCAGCGTTGCGGGACTAGCGAGCACAGATACGCAGTATTTT.

This clonotype was observed many times. The CDR3 spells CASSLNGNTIYF. CDR3 DNA sequence: TGTGCCAGCAGTTTAAACGGGAACACCATATATTTT. V and J are TRBV12-3 or TRBV12-4 and TRBJ1-3; unclear D gene. V lost 2 bases and J 7 bases, leaving 6 bases between the germline ends. The CDR3 runs 12 residues.

This clonotype was counted ten times or more. V gene TRBV19 combines with J gene TRBJ2-7; D may be TRBD1 or TRBD2 (5 bases each). Trimming took 4 bases from V and 1 from J, leaving 11 bases between them. The germline V gene encodes CDR1 LNHDA and CDR2 SQIVND (reference sequence). This CDR3 comprises 14 residues. CDR3 protein: CASSRQGRSYEQYF. The CDR3 nucleotides are TGTGCCAGTAGTAGGCAGGGACGTTCCTACGAGCAGTACTTC.